One sample yielded the 19 T cell receptor beta chains listed below, sequenced in a study of blood T cell repertoires in COVID-19. Assay: immunoSEQ multiplex PCR; the TCRdb copy retains only in-frame clones and omits some. Of around 140,000 clones in the sample, 84% were seen once. Sequenced sample: peripheral blood. The receptor source for this set is a man aged 25-45 years with COVID-19, enrolled during active disease.

The chain carries TRBV5-4 and TRBJ1-2, with TRBD1 matching 10 bases. The trim removed 7 bases at V and 1 base at J, leaving 7 bases unmatched. The CDR3 loop spans 15 amino acids. From germline, CDR1 is SGHNT and CDR2 YYREEE (reference sequence). Written as DNA, the CDR3 is TGTGCCAGCCGGGACAGGGGAAGTGGTAACTATGGCTACACCTTC. It yields the protein CASRDRGSGNYGYTF.

The rearrangement uses TRBV7-9 and TRBJ1-5; D uncertain. Germline CDR1 is SEHNR and CDR2 is FQNEAQ (reference sequence). Trimming took 4 bases from V and 4 from J, leaving 11 bases between them. This CDR3 comprises 14 residues. CDR3 DNA: TGTGCCAGCAGCTCCGGGGAATGGAATCAGCCCCAGCATTTT. It yields the protein CASSSGEWNQPQHF.

This clone has only a few counts. The V call is TRBV27, the J call TRBJ2-5; D is ambiguous. CDR1 MNHEY and CDR2 SMNVEV come from the germline V gene (reference sequence). Trimming removed 3 bases from V and 3 bases from J, with 2 bases in between. The CDR3 has 11 residues. In nucleotides, the CDR3 is TGTGCCAGCAGTTTTAAAGAGACCCAGTACTTC. Its protein product is CASSFKETQYF.

The rearrangement joins TRBV19 to TRBJ1-1; 8 bases match TRBD1. The germline V gene has CDR1 LNHDA and CDR2 SQIVND (reference sequence). Trimming cost V 6 bases and J 6 bases; bases outside gene matches: 9. CDR3 length: 14 amino acids. The CDR3 reads CASSGDRGGAEAFF. CDR3 bases: TGTGCCAGTAGCGGTGACAGGGGAGGGGCTGAAGCTTTCTTT.

This chain links TRBV10-1 with TRBJ2-2; no firm D call. The CDR3 consists of 12 residues. Germline assignment: CDR1 WNHNN and CDR2 SYGVQD (reference sequence). The ends were cut back, 5 bases at V and 6 bases at J, with 7 bases in the middle. CDR3 nucleotides: TGCGCCAGCAGTCGGAGCTCCGGGGAGCTGTTTTTT. It yields the protein CASSRSSGELFF.

This chain links TRBV5-6 with TRBJ1-2; no clear D gene. Per germline, CDR1 SGHDT and CDR2 YYEEEE. The CDR3 is 15 residues long. With 7 bases removed from V and 3 bases from J, the gap between germline ends came to 19 bases. For the CDR3, the DNA is TGTGCCAGCGCCATAATTTTCGGGTGGGACTATGGCTACACCTTC. Translated: CASAIIFGWDYGYTF.

V usage is TRBV30 and J usage is TRBJ2-7, with 9 bases lining up with TRBD2. CDR1 GTSNPN and CDR2 SVGIG come from the germline V gene (reference sequence). V lost 3 bases and J lost 4; bases outside the gene matches: 7. The CDR3 totals 14 residues. CDR3 sequence: CAWSQAGGWYEQYF. DNA for the CDR3: TGTGCCTGGAGCCAAGCGGGAGGTTGGTACGAGCAGTACTTC.

The rearrangement uses TRBV19 and TRBJ2-5, with TRBD2 matching over 11 bases. Losses at the gene ends were 5 bases for V and 4 bases for J; bases not matched to a gene: 6. Germline V gene data show CDR1 as LNHDA and CDR2 as SQIVND (reference sequence). This CDR3 contains 15 residues. CDR3 region: CASSSGTSGLETQYF. CDR3 coding DNA: TGTGCCAGTAGTTCCGGGACTAGCGGATTAGAGACCCAGTACTTC.

The genes are TRBV10-2 and TRBJ1-1; D unclear. The CDR3 contains 13 residues. Germline V lookup: CDR1 WSHSY, CDR2 SAAADI. V was trimmed by 6 bases and J by 2 bases, leaving 10 bases between them. The CDR3 loop reads CASRGVLNTEAFF. The DNA of the CDR3 is TGCGCCAGCAGGGGAGTGCTAAACACTGAAGCTTTCTTT.

The chain uses TRBV19 and TRBJ2-7; TRBD2 matches 8 bases. V was pared by 3 bases and J by 1 base, with 2 bases of the junction left unmatched. The V gene's germline CDR1 is LNHDA and CDR2 SQIVND (reference sequence). This CDR3 has 14 amino acids. CDR3 loop: CASSMTSASYEQYF. CDR3 coding DNA: TGTGCCAGTAGTATGACTAGCGCTTCCTACGAGCAGTACTTC.

The chain couples TRBV9 to TRBJ2-3; 8 nucleotides agree with TRBD2. The CDR3 has 15 residues. Trimming removed 4 bases from V and 2 bases from J; junction bases left unmatched: 6. Per germline, CDR1 SGDLS and CDR2 YYNGEE. In DNA form, the CDR3 reads TGTGCCAGCAGCCCCCATAGCGGGAACACAGATACGCAGTATTTT. Translating gives CASSPHSGNTDTQYF.

The V call is TRBV5-1, the J call TRBJ1-4; D perhaps matches TRBD1 (5 bases). V was shortened by 4 bases and J by 10 bases, with 17 bases between the two germline ends. This CDR3 has 14 residues. Germline assignment: CDR1 SGHRS and CDR2 YFSETQ. The CDR3, as DNA: TGCGCCAGCAGCCCCTATGATTGGGGGGGAAAACTGTTTTTT. Translation gives CASSPYDWGGKLFF.

This chain uses TRBV30 with TRBJ1-2; 10 nucleotides match TRBD1. CDR1 and CDR2 (germline): GTSNPN, SVGIG (reference sequence). This CDR3 region has 15 residues. V lost 6 bases and J lost 7; bases outside the gene matches: 14. CDR3 coding DNA: TGTGCCTGCGGGGACAGGGGAAAACCCCGCGGTGGCTACACCTTC. Amino acid sequence: CACGDRGKPRGGYTF.

The V call is TRBV6-5, the J call TRBJ1-4; the D gene is possibly TRBD1 (6 bases). CDR1 and CDR2 (germline): MNHEY, SVGAGI. The CDR3 consists of 14 residues. Trimming removed 2 bases at V and 8 bases at J, with 12 bases between. The DNA of the CDR3 is TGTGCCAGCAGTTACGCGGGGGGCAGGGAAAAACTGTTTTTT. It codes for CASSYAGGREKLFF.

This clone was detected only once. The genes are TRBV5-1 and TRBJ2-1; 13 nucleotides match TRBD2. The CDR3 totals 16 residues. The V gene's germline CDR1 is SGHRS and CDR2 YFSETQ. With V trimmed by 4 bases and J by 3 bases, 4 bases remained unmatched. The DNA for the CDR3 is TGCGCCAGCAGCCCCAGGACTAGCGGGGGCTACAATGAGCAGTTCTTC. It codes for CASSPRTSGGYNEQFF.

The CDR3 reads CASSHPRGGLARLTNTGELFF. DNA of the CDR3: TGTGCCAGCAGCCACCCCCGAGGGGGACTAGCGAGACTTACGAACACCGGGGAGCTGTTTTTT. V and J are TRBV14 and TRBJ2-2, with 10 bases matching TRBD2. With 3 bases clipped from V and 0 bases from J, the junction kept 16 bases outside the gene matches. The CDR3 covers 21 residues. CDR1 is SGHDN, CDR2 FVKESK, per germline.

The V call is TRBV5-4, the J call TRBJ1-1; the match to TRBD1 covers 8 bases. The germline gives CDR1 SGHNT, CDR2 YYREEE (reference sequence). This CDR3 is built from 14 residues. V lost 4 bases, J lost 3 bases, and 5 bases stayed unmatched. The CDR3: CASSPTGADTEAFF. As DNA, the CDR3 is TGTGCCAGCAGCCCGACAGGGGCGGACACTGAAGCTTTCTTT.

As DNA, the CDR3 is TGTGCCAGCAGTTTGTTGGGACAGGGGGTCTACGAGCAGTACTTC. This codes for CASSLLGQGVYEQYF. This chain links TRBV27 with TRBJ2-7; 11 bases line up with TRBD1. J gave up 3 bases and V 3 bases, and 4 bases lay outside the gene matches. The CDR3 is 15 residues long. Germline CDR1 reads MNHEY; CDR2 reads SMNVEV (reference sequence).

The chain carries TRBV7-3 and TRBJ1-1; D gene unclear. This CDR3 contains 15 residues. Germline assignment: CDR1 SGHTA and CDR2 FQGTGA. Trimming stripped 0 bases from V and 2 bases from J, with 10 bases between. CDR3 protein: CASSLTSVTNTEAFF. The CDR3 coding sequence is TGTGCCAGCAGCTTAACGTCGGTCACCAACACTGAAGCTTTCTTT.